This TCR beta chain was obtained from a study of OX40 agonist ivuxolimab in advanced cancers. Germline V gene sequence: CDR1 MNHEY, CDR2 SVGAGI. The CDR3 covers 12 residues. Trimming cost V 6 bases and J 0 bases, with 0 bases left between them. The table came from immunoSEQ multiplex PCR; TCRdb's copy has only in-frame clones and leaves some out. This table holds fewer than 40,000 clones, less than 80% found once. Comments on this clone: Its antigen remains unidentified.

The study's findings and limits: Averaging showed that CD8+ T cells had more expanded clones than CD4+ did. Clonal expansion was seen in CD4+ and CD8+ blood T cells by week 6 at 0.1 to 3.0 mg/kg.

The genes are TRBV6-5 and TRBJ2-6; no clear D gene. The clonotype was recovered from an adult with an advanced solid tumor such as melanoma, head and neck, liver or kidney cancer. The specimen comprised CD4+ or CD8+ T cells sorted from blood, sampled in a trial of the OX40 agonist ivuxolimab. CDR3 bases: TGTGCCAGCAGCTCTGGGGCCAACGTCCTGACTTTC. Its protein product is CASSSGANVLTF.